This T cell receptor beta chain was identified in a study of blood T cell repertoires in COVID-19 (dated by TCRdb to 2020 to 2022). For the study in its entirety: Samples covering the acute and convalescent phases of COVID-19 were provided by collaborators in the United States, Italy and Spain. Where available, HLA class I and class II types were taken from metadata supplied by the sample provider and were not determined by assay-based typing. The samples were drawn from two sources: the first 160 participants of the ongoing ImmuneRACE study, and 1,000 to 1,500 subjects contributed by 6 global collaborators. A de-identified subject ID, COVID-19 status, age in years and sex were almost always included in the sample metadata. A freely available public database, intended as a resource for researchers studying the immune response to SARS-CoV-2, is where the repertoires were released. The dataset comprised deeply sampled blood TCRbeta repertoires from subjects exposed to, actively infected with, or recovered from COVID-19. The material from the prospective study consisted of cDNA or gDNA derived from T cells, B-cell-depleted T cells, or PBMCs.

Whole blood was collected in K2EDTA tubes by collaborating institutions according to the institutions' own protocols. For TCRbeta analysis, collaborators shipped samples in one of three forms: frozen whole blood, isolated PBMCs, or DNA extracted from either of those sample types. TCRbeta CDR3 regions were amplified from genomic DNA by means of the immunoSEQ Assay, a bias-controlled multiplex PCR. The original methods were these. The number of nucleated cells in each sample was estimated from the amplification of reference gene primers within the assay. Sequence reads were collapsed and filtered to measure the absolute abundance of every unique TCRbeta CDR3 rearrangement. For each sample, productive Simpson clonality was calculated as the square root of Simpson's diversity index over productive rearrangements. TCRdb carries this immuneACCESS record with in-frame sequences only. Its versions omit some clonotypes, under half of them owing to an unresolved V gene in the studies checked, with the rest unexplained. V and J calls and clone size come straight from that table; D and trimming were deduced from the DNA. The sample table holds 45,000 to 60,000 clones, of which 89% were seen once. The biggest ten clones account for under 2.5% of the sample.

Overall study results and their limits: The amount of clinical and demographic metadata varied by source and participant and was provided uncurated.

The germline V and J ends show losses of 2 bases and 6 bases respectively, and no gene match explains 13 bases of the junction. CDR1 and CDR2 are drawn from the germline V gene (reference sequence): SEHNR, FQNEAQ. Measured from the cysteine to the phenylalanine, the CDR3 is 17 residues long. CDR3 DNA only is kept here, 51 bases in frame from base 1. As concerns this clone: Its antigen remains undetermined. No base qualities exist here, and no much larger clone lies one base off it.

The sample comprised peripheral blood. The V gene is TRBV7-9 and the J gene is TRBJ2-1, and TRBD2 aligns with 7 junction nucleotides. This sequence was found in a human donor in a cohort sampled during active COVID-19. The DNA sequence is as follows: TGTGCCAGCAGCTTATATGGGGAGGGGAAATTCCCCAATGAGCAGTTCTTC. Its protein is CASSLYGEGKFPNEQFF.